Below, 25 T cell receptor beta chains from the same sample are listed, as sequenced in a study of blood T cells in healthy people across ages. With a J-beta primer mix and a sample-barcoded 5' primer, a second PCR ran roughly 6 to 11 cycles. TCRdb recomputed calls from the 5' RACE reads with MiXCR, one row per CDR3 protein. The table shows about 1.1 million distinct CDR3 sequences, with under 40% occurring only once. Sequenced input: blood. The source is a man aged 18-30 years in good health.

The J gene is TRBJ2-2, the V gene TRBV6-6; TRBD1 matches 8 bases. The CDR3 totals 16 residues. V dropped 9 bases and J dropped 1; count of bases not matched to a gene: 10. Germline V CDR1 and CDR2: MNHNY, SVGAGI (reference sequence). As DNA, the CDR3 is TGTGCCAGTGGTAACGTCGGGACAGGGAACACCGGGGAGCTGTTTTTT. Its translation: CASGNVGTGNTGELFF.

The chain recombines TRBV9 with TRBJ1-2; a weak D match, TRBD1 (5 bases). The CDR3 is 16 amino acids. V was shortened by 0 bases and J by 3 bases, with 15 bases between the two germline ends. Germline CDR1 is SGDLS and CDR2 is YYNGEE. The CDR3 sequence: CASSVAWQGGHYGYTF. CDR3 in DNA: TGTGCCAGCAGCGTAGCTTGGCAGGGAGGGCACTATGGCTACACCTTC. Filled out from reference TRBV9 and TRBJ1-2, the complete variable domain reads DSGVTQTPKHLITATGQRVTLRCSPRSGDLSVYWYQQSLDQGLQFLIQYYNGEERAKGNILERFSAQQFPDLHSELNLSSLELGDSALYFCASSVAWQGGHYGYTFGSGTRLTVV.

The chain combines TRBV7-2 with TRBJ1-1; D unresolved. The V gene lost 2 bases and the J gene lost 8 bases, with 9 bases spanning the gap. Looked up from germline, CDR1 is SGHTA and CDR2 is FQGNSA. The CDR3 has 12 residues. CDR3 bases: TGTGCCAGCAGCTTATTCGGGAGCGAAGCTTTCTTT. Amino acid sequence: CASSLFGSEAFF.

V is TRBV4-3 and J is TRBJ2-2; D is unresolved. The V end lost 0 bases, the J end lost 1 base, and 15 bases lay between the germline ends. Looked up from germline, CDR1 is LGHNA and CDR2 is YSLEER. The CDR3 sequence is 18 residues long. The CDR3 DNA is TGCGCCAGCAGCCAAGATCCAGTCCGGGCCCTGAACACCGGGGAGCTGTTTTTT. Encoded protein: CASSQDPVRALNTGELFF.

V and J are TRBV7-2 and TRBJ2-7; D gene unclear. The CDR3 runs to 12 residues. The germline CDR1 and CDR2 sequences are SGHTA and FQGNSA. The germline V and J ends were trimmed by 4 bases and 2 bases, with 6 bases remaining between them. This CDR3 reads CASSSATYEQYF. Here the CDR3 DNA reads TGTGCCAGCAGCTCGGCAACCTACGAGCAGTACTTC.

In this sample, this clonotype turned up once. The chain carries TRBV20-1 and TRBJ1-1, with D perhaps matching TRBD1 (6 bases). This CDR3 contains 15 residues. Germline V gives CDR1 DFQATT, CDR2 SNEGSKA (reference sequence). V dropped 1 base and J dropped 5 bases, with 17 bases sitting between them. The CDR3 nucleotides read TGCAGTGCTAGAGCAGGACAGTGGGTAGGGACTGAAGCTTTCTTT. Encoded protein: CSARAGQWVGTEAFF.

The chain employs TRBV20-1 and TRBJ2-3; a weak D match, TRBD1 (5 bases). The CDR3 is made up of 12 amino acids. V dropped 1 base and J dropped 9 bases, with 11 bases sitting between them. Germline loops: CDR1 DFQATT, CDR2 SNEGSKA (reference sequence). The CDR3 DNA sequence: TGCAGTGCTAGAGTCGGACACGAAACGCAGTATTTT. Amino acid sequence: CSARVGHETQYF.

This chain joins TRBV6-2 or TRBV6-3 and TRBJ2-2; weak D call: TRBD1 (5 bases). The germline CDR1 and CDR2 sequences are MNHEY and SVGEGT. The V and J ends lost 6 bases and 1 base respectively, with 12 bases between them. The CDR3 totals 15 residues. The CDR3 DNA reads as TGTGCCAGCAGGCTGATGGGGCAGAACACCGGGGAGCTGTTTTTT. Amino acid sequence: CASRLMGQNTGELFF.

This clonotype was observed a handful of times. The rearrangement links TRBV4-1 to TRBJ2-3, with TRBD2 as a possible D gene (6 bases). The CDR3 is made up of 15 amino acids. V lost 1 base to trimming and J lost 2 bases, with 10 bases between them. Germline V gene lookup returns CDR1 MGHRA and CDR2 YSYEKL. CDR3 DNA sequence: TGCGCCAGCAGCCAAGGCGGGACCTACACAGATACGCAGTATTTT. It yields the protein CASSQGGTYTDTQYF.

This clonotype was picked up a small number of times. The chain uses TRBV11-2 and TRBJ2-3; D may be TRBD1 or TRBD2 (5 bases each). Germline V gene data show CDR1 as SGHAT and CDR2 as FQNNGV. Trimming pared 2 bases from V and 4 bases from J, leaving 16 bases between. The CDR3 is 16 residues long. The CDR3 protein is CASSLPIGDRSDTQYF. The CDR3, as DNA: TGTGCCAGCAGCTTACCGATTGGGGACCGCTCAGATACGCAGTATTTT. Filled out from reference TRBV11-2 and TRBJ2-3, the complete variable domain reads EAGVAQSPRYKIIEKRQSVAFWCNPISGHATLYWYQQILGQGPKLLIQFQNNGVVDDSQLPKDRFSAERLKGVDSTLKIQPAKLEDSAVYLCASSLPIGDRSDTQYFGPGTRLTVL.

This clonotype was seen a handful of times. The gene calls are TRBV29-1 and TRBJ1-1, with 8 bases identical to TRBD1. Losses at the gene ends were 4 bases for V and 2 bases for J; bases not matched to a gene: 6. Germline CDR1 and CDR2: SQVTM and ANQGSEA. There are 14 residues in the CDR3. CDR3 amino acids: CSVVSGQGNTEAFF. In nucleotides, the CDR3 is TGCAGCGTTGTCTCCGGACAGGGCAACACTGAAGCTTTCTTT.

The sample holds a few counts of this clonotype. The chain carries TRBV12-5 and TRBJ1-1, with 9 bases that match TRBD1. V dropped 6 bases and J dropped 2; count of bases not matched to a gene: 13. Germline CDR1 is LGHNT and CDR2 is FRNRAP. CDR3 length equals 17 residues. The CDR3 sequence: CASGLDRGAVINTEAFF. Written as DNA, the CDR3 is TGTGCTAGTGGCCTTGACAGGGGGGCGGTGATAAACACTGAAGCTTTCTTT.

The V call is TRBV5-1, the J call TRBJ2-3; 7 positions match TRBD1. Looked up from germline, CDR1 is SGHRS and CDR2 is YFSETQ. V shed 0 bases, J shed 4 bases, and the junction held 5 bases outside the gene matches. The CDR3 sequence is 15 residues long. The CDR3 loop is CASSLDGTDPDTQYF. The CDR3, as DNA: TGCGCCAGCAGCTTGGATGGGACAGACCCAGATACGCAGTATTTT.

This sequence joins TRBV6-2 or TRBV6-3 and TRBJ2-2; D is unresolved. CDR1 and CDR2 (germline): MNHEY, SVGEGT. This CDR3 comprises 14 residues. V lost 2 bases and J lost 4, with 8 bases in between. The CDR3 reads CASSYAPGTGELFF. The DNA of the CDR3 is TGTGCCAGCAGTTACGCACCCGGCACCGGGGAGCTGTTTTTT.

This rearrangement joins TRBV5-1 to TRBJ1-6; 11 nucleotides align to TRBD1. This CDR3 is built from 17 residues. V lost 1 base to trimming and J lost 8 bases; unmatched junction nucleotides: 8. Germline V gene data show CDR1 as SGHRS and CDR2 as YFSETQ. The CDR3 reads CASSLWAPGQGDSPLHF. The CDR3 DNA sequence: TGCGCCAGCAGCTTGTGGGCGCCGGGACAGGGGGATTCACCCCTCCACTTT.

This clonotype was recorded a few times. The chain is built from TRBV27 and TRBJ1-2, with 7 bases matching TRBD1. V trimming: 3 bases; J trimming: 4 bases; junction bases outside the gene matches: 11. This CDR3 is built from 16 residues. The V gene's germline CDR1 is MNHEY and CDR2 SMNVEV (reference sequence). CDR3 in amino acids: CASSFKAGGILYGYTF. The CDR3 DNA follows: TGTGCCAGCAGTTTTAAGGCAGGGGGAATACTCTATGGCTACACCTTC.

This clonotype was recorded a few times. The rearrangement uses TRBV11-2 and TRBJ2-3, with TRBD2 matching over 8 bases. CDR1 and CDR2 from the germline V gene are SGHAT and FQNNGV. The ends lost 1 base at V and 8 bases at J; junction bases unmatched: 5. This CDR3 spans 14 amino acids. Written as DNA, the CDR3 is TGTGCCAGCAGCTTAGCGGGGGGGCGAGGTACGCAGTATTTT. It encodes CASSLAGGRGTQYF.

The rearrangement joins TRBV9 to TRBJ2-1, with D uncertain. The germline V and J ends were trimmed by 0 bases and 3 bases, with 10 bases remaining between them. In germline, CDR1 is SGDLS, CDR2 YYNGEE. The CDR3 runs 15 residues. The CDR3 protein is CASSVGHPSYNEQFF. CDR3 DNA sequence: TGTGCCAGCAGCGTAGGTCACCCGAGCTACAATGAGCAGTTCTTC.

The genes are TRBV7-9 and TRBJ1-1; 10 bases fit TRBD1. V was clipped by 3 bases and J by 5 bases; unmatched bases: 6. Germline-derived CDR1 and CDR2 are SEHNR and FQNEAQ (reference sequence). The CDR3 loop spans 15 amino acids. This chain's CDR3 is CASSFTGTGETEAFF. The DNA of the CDR3 is TGTGCCAGCAGCTTCACCGGGACAGGGGAGACTGAAGCTTTCTTT.

The sample holds a few counts of this clonotype. The gene calls are TRBV7-6 and TRBJ2-4; D remains unclear. The J call may be incorrect, as the DNA end agrees better with TRBJ2-7. The CDR3 is 12 amino acids. Germline CDR1 reads SGHVS; CDR2 reads FNYEAQ. CDR3: CASSPMGYEQYF. The CDR3 DNA is TGTGCCAGCAGCCCCATGGGCTACGAGCAGTACTTC.

The chain couples TRBV7-2 to TRBJ1-1, with 10 nucleotides matching TRBD1. CDR1 is SGHTA and CDR2 is FQGNSA in the germline V gene. The CDR3 sequence is 15 residues long. J was trimmed by 3 bases and V by 0 bases; bases with no gene match: 1. The CDR3 region has the DNA TGTGCCAGCAGCTTAGCGGGACAGGGGTACACTGAAGCTTTCTTT. It codes for CASSLAGQGYTEAFF.

V is TRBV6-2 or TRBV6-3 and J is TRBJ1-1, with D perhaps TRBD1 (6 bases). This CDR3 has 15 amino acids. Germline V gene data show CDR1 as MNHEY and CDR2 as SVGEGT. The V end was cut by 6 bases, the J end by 8 bases, with 22 bases between. For the CDR3, the DNA is TGTGCCAGCAGATCCGTAAACAGGGCCGGAAGGGAAGCTTTCTTT. Translation gives CASRSVNRAGREAFF.

This clonotype was observed a few times. The genes are TRBV29-1 and TRBJ2-3, with D perhaps matching TRBD1 or TRBD2 (6 bases each). This CDR3 has 13 amino acids. Germline assignment: CDR1 SQVTM and CDR2 ANQGSEA. The V end lost 6 bases, the J end lost 3 bases, and 13 bases lay between the germline ends. CDR3 nucleotides: TGCAGCGTCAAAGAAGGGGGGACAGATACGCAGTATTTT. It specifies CSVKEGGTDTQYF.

The gene calls are TRBV7-2 and TRBJ2-3, with no clear D. Trimming took 4 bases from V and 0 from J, leaving 14 bases between them. CDR3 length: 16 amino acids. Germline CDR1 is SGHTA and CDR2 is FQGNSA. In nucleotides, the CDR3 is TGTGCCAGCAGCTCCCAAAATGTTCCTAGCACAGATACGCAGTATTTT. It specifies CASSSQNVPSTDTQYF.

This clonotype turned up a few times. The chain has TRBV27 and TRBJ1-2, with D tentatively TRBD1 (5 bases). The CDR3 is made up of 13 amino acids. V was cut by 2 bases and J by 6 bases, with 10 bases left in between. The germline CDR1 and CDR2 sequences are MNHEY and SMNVEV (reference sequence). The CDR3: CASSLKGRDGYTF. The CDR3 region has the DNA TGTGCCAGCAGTTTAAAGGGGCGGGATGGCTACACCTTC.